This entry features one TCR beta chain sequence. The CDR3 covers 13 residues. V was pared by 0 bases and J by 7 bases, with 7 bases between. CDR1 is LNHDA, CDR2 SQIVND, per germline (reference sequence). The method was immunoSEQ multiplex PCR; TCRdb's version includes in-frame clones alone and lacks a portion of them. The top ten clones hold approximately 6.1% of a sample with about 59,000 clones, roughly 91% of them seen once. This entry comes from a study of T cell changes during pregnancy in multiple sclerosis. The chain links TRBV19 to TRBJ2-1; D not certain. Source: peripheral blood, taken in the third trimester of pregnancy. This clonotype was obtained from a female donor in good health, enrolled as a control in a pregnancy study. The CDR3 DNA is TGTGCCAGTAGTATAGATCTAGAGAATGAGCAGTTCTTC. Its protein is CASSIDLENEQFF. Combining the CDR3 with reference TRBV19 and TRBJ2-1 gives the whole variable domain DGGITQSPKYLFRKEGQNVTLSCEQNLNHDAMYWYRQDPGQGLRLIYYSQIVNDFQKGDIAEGYSVSREKKESFPLTVTSAQKNPTAFYLCASSIDLENEQFFGPGTRLTVL.